Here is one TCR beta chain with its context. As for time point: patch test 1, 2 weeks after DPC sensitization. Specified treatment: therapeutic diphenylcyclopropenone sensitization with weekly scalp DPC. These data originate in a study of human T cells and chemical hapten exposure. TCRdb passed the RACE reads through MiXCR, listing each CDR3 protein once. The table has some 190,000 distinct CDR3 sequences, about a fifth seen once. The germline gives CDR1 SGHRS, CDR2 YFSETQ. Trimming pared 3 bases from V and 1 base from J, leaving 10 bases between. The CDR3 sequence is 14 residues long. Source: whole blood, taken in connection with sensitization to the hapten diphenylcyclopropenone (DPC). The chain uses TRBV5-1 and TRBJ2-5; D is unresolved. This TCR came from a woman aged 45-65 years with alopecia areata. Some clones in this sample may be carry-over from other donors' samples. The DNA of the CDR3 is TGCGCCAGCAGCTACACCTGGGGCCAAGAGACCCAGTACTTC. Encoded protein: CASSYTWGQETQYF.